This TCR beta chain appears in the sequencing data of a study of response to subunit inactivated influenza vaccine. Germline CDR1 and CDR2: SGHRS and YFSETQ. There are 16 residues in the CDR3. V dropped 0 bases and J dropped 1 base, with 10 bases sitting between them. Whole-study findings and limits: Every seasonal influenza vaccination brings in few new T cells, the authors suggested.

To note about this clonotype: Its specificity is not known.

TCRdb ran MiXCR on the RT-PCR reads and lists one entry per CDR3 protein. The top ten hold about 1.9% of the sample, which has approximately 520,000 distinct CDR3 sequences, approximately 24% seen once. The sample here was CD4+ T cells sorted from PBMCs, taken 4 to 6 days after vaccination. The V call is TRBV5-1, the J call TRBJ2-2; D gene ambiguous. The sequence was collected from a middle-aged man who received an inactivated influenza vaccine. The CDR3 coding sequence is TGCGCCAGCAGCTTGGACGTTTTGGGGAACACCGGGGAGCTGTTTTTT. Translated: CASSLDVLGNTGELFF.